This entry lists 8 T cell receptor beta chains sequenced from one sample in a study of blood T cell repertoires in COVID-19. Data came from immunoSEQ multiplex PCR; TCRdb stores just in-frame clones and leaves some out. The data hold 150,000 to 200,000 clones, with about 89% observed a single time. Sequenced sample: peripheral blood. The source is a man aged 55-75 years with acute or convalescent COVID-19.

The chain recombines TRBV10-3 with TRBJ1-4; no definite D call. V gave up 4 bases and J gave up 7 bases, with 4 bases separating them. Looked up from germline, CDR1 is ENHRY and CDR2 is SYGVKD. The CDR3 is 11 residues long. CDR3 residues: CAISAGEKLFF. The CDR3, as DNA: TGTGCCATCAGTGCGGGTGAAAAACTGTTTTTT.

The gene calls are TRBV3-1 (or the pseudogene TRBV3-2) and TRBJ2-7, with D perhaps TRBD1 (6 bases). The CDR3 is 14 residues long. The germline gives CDR1 LGHDT, CDR2 YNNKEL (reference sequence). The ends were cut back, 4 bases at V and 9 bases at J, with 19 bases in the middle. The CDR3: CASSRLGGSEGQYF. CDR3 nucleotides: TGTGCCAGCAGCCGCCTAGGGGGTAGTGAGGGGCAGTACTTC.

This clone was counted once. The rearrangement links TRBV9 to TRBJ2-7; the D gene is possibly TRBD1 (5 bases). V lost 1 base, J lost 3 bases, and 11 bases lay in between. Looked up from germline, CDR1 is SGDLS and CDR2 is YYNGEE. This CDR3 contains 14 residues. The CDR3 DNA reads TGTGCCAGCAGCGTAAGGGGTACGGACTACGAGCAGTACTTC. Translating it yields CASSVRGTDYEQYF.

The V and J genes are TRBV5-5 and TRBJ1-4; D not certain. The CDR3 is 13 amino acids. Germline V gene lookup returns CDR1 SGHKS and CDR2 YYEKEE (reference sequence). Between the trimmed V and J ends, which lost 4 bases and 8 bases, there was a span of 12 bases. CDR3 amino acids: CASSLVSGEKLFF. CDR3 nucleotide sequence: TGTGCCAGCAGCCTGGTGTCAGGCGAAAAACTGTTTTTT.

The V call is TRBV10-3, the J call TRBJ2-7, with 7 bases fitting TRBD1. V shed 5 bases and J 6 bases; nucleotides not matched to a gene: 4. The CDR3 runs to 12 residues. The germline gives CDR1 ENHRY, CDR2 SYGVKD. The DNA for the CDR3 is TGTGCCATCAGTCAAGACAGGGCCGAGCAGTACTTC. It translates to CAISQDRAEQYF.

Remarks on this clone: This CDR3 is also generated by other DNA sequences in the sample. The chain has TRBV29-1 and TRBJ2-7, with D maybe TRBD1 (6 bases). The CDR3 is 11 amino acids. CDR1 is SQVTM and CDR2 is ANQGSEA in the germline V gene. V shed 6 bases and J shed 1 base, with 7 bases lying between them. CDR3: CSVGQSYEQYF. Here the CDR3 DNA reads TGCAGCGTAGGACAGTCCTACGAGCAGTACTTC.

A single count supports this clone. The rearrangement links TRBV6-6 to TRBJ1-5; TRBD1 agrees at 9 bases. Germline CDR1 is MNHNY and CDR2 is SVGAGI (reference sequence). The J segment lost 7 bases and the V segment lost 4 bases, leaving 5 bases of the junction unmatched. The CDR3 covers 14 residues. The CDR3 DNA is TGTGCCAGCAGTTTGACAGGGGGTGAACAGCCCCAGCATTTT. Translation gives CASSLTGGEQPQHF.

This chain's CDR3 is CATSDEGASNGELFF. The CDR3 DNA reads TGTGCCACCAGTGATGAGGGGGCGTCGAACGGGGAGCTGTTTTTT. The chain has TRBV24-1 and TRBJ2-2, with 7 bases lining up with TRBD1. Germline loops: CDR1 KGHDR, CDR2 SFDVKD. CDR3 length equals 15 residues. With 3 bases clipped from V and 7 bases from J, the junction kept 7 bases outside the gene matches.